This TCR beta chain was sequenced for a study of Ad26.COV2.S vaccination and SARS-CoV-2 variants. TCRdb keeps only in-frame clones here, not all; method: immunoSEQ multiplex PCR. The sample contains about 350,000 clones, roughly 94% of which appear only once. This CDR3 is built from 14 residues. Germline loops: CDR1 SGHNT, CDR2 YYREEE (reference sequence). The V gene end was trimmed by 3 bases and the J gene end by 4 bases; junction bases not matched to a gene: 5. As for this clone: No antigen is known for it.

Whole-study results and caveats: Placebo recipients had lower spike-specific TCR breadth than vaccine recipients. Non-spike TCR breadth showed similarity between vaccine and placebo recipients. Post-vaccination spike-specific CD8+ and CD4+ T cell responses reportedly had substantial breadth.

Sequenced material: peripheral blood, taken after recovery from COVID-19. The chain employs TRBV5-4 and TRBJ2-3, with 7 bases fitting TRBD2. This TCR derives from a human donor who had recovered from COVID-19. Here the CDR3 reads CASSSTSSADTQYF. The CDR3 nucleotides read TGTGCCAGCAGCTCGACTAGCTCGGCAGATACGCAGTATTTT.